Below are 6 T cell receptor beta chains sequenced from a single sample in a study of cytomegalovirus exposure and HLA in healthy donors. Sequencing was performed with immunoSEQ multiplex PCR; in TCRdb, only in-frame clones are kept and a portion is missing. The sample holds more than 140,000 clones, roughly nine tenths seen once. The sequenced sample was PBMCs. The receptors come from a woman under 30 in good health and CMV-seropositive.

The CDR3 nucleotides read TGCAGCGTAAAGGACAGGACAAAAAACTATGGCTACACCTTC. It encodes CSVKDRTKNYGYTF. This chain links TRBV29-1 with TRBJ1-2; TRBD1 matches at 7 bases. CDR1 is SQVTM, CDR2 ANQGSEA, per germline. The V and J ends lost 6 bases and 2 bases, in that order; junction bases with no gene match: 9. This CDR3 comprises 14 residues.

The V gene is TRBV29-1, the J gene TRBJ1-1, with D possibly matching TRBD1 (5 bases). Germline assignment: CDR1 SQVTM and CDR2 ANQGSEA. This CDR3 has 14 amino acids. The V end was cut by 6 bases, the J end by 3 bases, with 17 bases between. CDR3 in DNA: TGCAGCGTCCACCTACTGGGGCTGGACACTGAAGCTTTCTTT. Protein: CSVHLLGLDTEAFF.

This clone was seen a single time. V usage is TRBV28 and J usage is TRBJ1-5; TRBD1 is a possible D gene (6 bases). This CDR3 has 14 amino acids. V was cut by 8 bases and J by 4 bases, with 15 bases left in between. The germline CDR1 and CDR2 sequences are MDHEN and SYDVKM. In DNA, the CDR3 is TGTGCCAGCCGAAGACAGGTGACTAATCAGCCCCAGCATTTT. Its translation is CASRRQVTNQPQHF. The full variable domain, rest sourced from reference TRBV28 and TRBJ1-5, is DVKVTQSSRYLVKRTGEKVFLECVQDMDHENMFWYRQDPGLGLRLIYFSYDVKMKEKGDIPEGYSVSREKKERFSLILESASTNQTSMYLCASRRQVTNQPQHFGDGTRLSIL.

As DNA, the CDR3 is TGCAGCGTTTATAGACAGGGCACTGAAGCTTTCTTT. Translation gives CSVYRQGTEAFF. The gene calls are TRBV29-1 and TRBJ1-1; 7 nucleotides line up with TRBD1. V shed 5 bases and J 4 bases; nucleotides not matched to a gene: 4. There are 12 residues in the CDR3. Germline-derived CDR1 and CDR2 are SQVTM and ANQGSEA.

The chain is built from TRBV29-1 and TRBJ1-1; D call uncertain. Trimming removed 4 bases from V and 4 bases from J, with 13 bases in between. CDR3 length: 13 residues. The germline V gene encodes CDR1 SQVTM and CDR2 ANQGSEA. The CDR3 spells CSVGAAGLTEAFF. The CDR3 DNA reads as TGCAGCGTTGGCGCCGCTGGGCTCACTGAAGCTTTCTTT. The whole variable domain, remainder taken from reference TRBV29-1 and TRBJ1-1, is SAVISQKPSRDICQRGTSLTIQCQVDSQVTMMFWYRQQPGQSLTLIATANQGSEATYESGFVIDKFPISRPNLTFSTLTVSNMSPEDSSIYLCSVGAAGLTEAFFGQGTRLTVV.

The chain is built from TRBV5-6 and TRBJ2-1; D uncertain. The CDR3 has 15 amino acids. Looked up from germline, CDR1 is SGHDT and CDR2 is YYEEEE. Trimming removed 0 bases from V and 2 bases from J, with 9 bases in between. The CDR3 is CASSLGAGTYNEQFF. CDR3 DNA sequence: TGTGCCAGCAGCTTGGGGGCAGGCACCTACAATGAGCAGTTCTTC.